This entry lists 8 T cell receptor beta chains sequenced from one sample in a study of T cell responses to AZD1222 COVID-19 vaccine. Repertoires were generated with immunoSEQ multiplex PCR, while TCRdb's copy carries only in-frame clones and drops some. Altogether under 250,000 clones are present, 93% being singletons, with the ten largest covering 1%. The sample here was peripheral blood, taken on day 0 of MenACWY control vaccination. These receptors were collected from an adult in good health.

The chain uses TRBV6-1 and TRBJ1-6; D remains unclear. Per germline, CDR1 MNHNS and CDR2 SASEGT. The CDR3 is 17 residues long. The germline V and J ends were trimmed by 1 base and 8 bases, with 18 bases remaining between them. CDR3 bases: TGTGCCAGCAGTGAAGAGGCAGGAGGGAATAGATATTCACCCCTCCACTTT. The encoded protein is CASSEEAGGNRYSPLHF.

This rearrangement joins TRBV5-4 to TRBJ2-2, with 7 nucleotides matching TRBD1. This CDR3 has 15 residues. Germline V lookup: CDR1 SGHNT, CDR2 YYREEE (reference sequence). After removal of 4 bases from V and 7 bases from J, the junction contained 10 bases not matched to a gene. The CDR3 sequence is CASSGGRQGFGELFF. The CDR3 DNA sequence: TGTGCCAGCAGCGGGGGAAGACAGGGCTTCGGGGAGCTGTTTTTT. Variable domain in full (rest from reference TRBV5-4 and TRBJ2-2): ETGVTQSPTHLIKTRGQQVTLRCSSQSGHNTVSWYQQALGQGPQFIFQYYREEENGRGNFPPRFSGLQFPNYSSELNVNALELDDSALYLCASSGGRQGFGELFFGEGSRLTVL.

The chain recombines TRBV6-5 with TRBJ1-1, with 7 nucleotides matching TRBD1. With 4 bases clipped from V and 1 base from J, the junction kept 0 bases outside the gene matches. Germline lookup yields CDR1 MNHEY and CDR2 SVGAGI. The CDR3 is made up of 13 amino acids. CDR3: CASSWDRNTEAFF. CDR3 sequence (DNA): TGTGCCAGCAGTTGGGACAGGAACACTGAAGCTTTCTTT.

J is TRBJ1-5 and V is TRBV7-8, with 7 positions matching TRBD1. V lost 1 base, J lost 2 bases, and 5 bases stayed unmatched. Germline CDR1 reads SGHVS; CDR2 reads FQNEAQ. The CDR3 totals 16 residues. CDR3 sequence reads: CASSLGAGGGNQPQHF. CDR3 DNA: TGTGCCAGCAGCTTAGGGGCAGGGGGTGGCAATCAGCCCCAGCATTTT.

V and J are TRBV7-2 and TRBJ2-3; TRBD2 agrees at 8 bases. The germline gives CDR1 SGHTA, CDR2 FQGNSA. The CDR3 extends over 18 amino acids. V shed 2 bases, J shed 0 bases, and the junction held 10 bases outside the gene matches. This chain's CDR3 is CASSLTSSGGGSTDTQYF. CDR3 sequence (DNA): TGTGCCAGCAGCTTAACCTCTTCGGGGGGGGGAAGCACAGATACGCAGTATTTT.

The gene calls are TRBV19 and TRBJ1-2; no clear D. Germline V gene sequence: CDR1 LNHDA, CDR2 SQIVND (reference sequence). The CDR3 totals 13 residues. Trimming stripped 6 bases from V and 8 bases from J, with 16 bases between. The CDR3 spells CASSQSQAGGYTF. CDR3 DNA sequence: TGTGCCAGTAGCCAAAGCCAGGCGGGCGGCTACACCTTC.

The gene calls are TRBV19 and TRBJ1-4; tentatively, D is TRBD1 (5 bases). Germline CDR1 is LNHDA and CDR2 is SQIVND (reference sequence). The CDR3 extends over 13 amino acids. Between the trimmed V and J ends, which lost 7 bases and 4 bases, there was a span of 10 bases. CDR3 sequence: CASMERGNEKLFF. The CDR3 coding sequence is TGTGCCAGTATGGAGAGGGGTAATGAAAAACTGTTTTTT.

Written as DNA, the CDR3 is TGTGCCAGCAGCTTTACTAGCGGGGGTTGGAATGAGCAGTTCTTC. Amino acids: CASSFTSGGWNEQFF. This chain connects TRBV7-8 to TRBJ2-1; 11 positions match TRBD2. The germline V gene has CDR1 SGHVS and CDR2 FQNEAQ. After removal of 3 bases from V and 7 bases from J, the junction contained 5 bases not matched to a gene. The CDR3 is 15 residues long.